This T cell receptor (beta chain) was recorded in a study of tumor T cells in aggressive B-cell lymphoma (dated by TCRdb to 2017 to 2019). For this clone: It lacks a known antigen. Base qualities are missing; no much larger clone stands one base away.

Taken from cysteine to phenylalanine, the CDR3 has 12 residues. Only the CDR3 part of the read is kept: 36 bases, read in frame from the first base. For CDR1 and CDR2, the germline V gene lists SGHTA and FQGNSA. At the junction V is shortened by 5 bases and J by 6 bases, with 8 bases in between. Library generation was performed with the immunoSEQ multiplex PCR assay. Entries here come from immuneACCESS through TCRdb and include only in-frame sequences with V and J called. Some clones fail to appear in such tables; in the studies checked, an unresolved V gene covers under half of the shortfall, and the cause of the remainder is unknown. Present in this sample are 790 or so clones, around 93% of which were seen just once. 4.7% of the sample is taken by the ten largest.

Recombination joined TRBV7-2 with TRBJ2-1, and possibly TRBD1, on 5 matching bases. Sequencing used tumor tissue. The receptor was derived from an adult with diffuse large B cell lymphoma. DNA sequence: TGTGCCAGCAGCGCCGACAGCAATGAGCAGTTCTTC. Translated, this is CASSADSNEQFF.